This T cell receptor beta chain was documented in a study of blood T cell repertoires in COVID-19. Across the study: Whether acute or convalescent, the COVID-19 samples came from the United States, Italy and Spain.

TCRdb's copy holds only in-frame clones and misses some; the assay was immunoSEQ multiplex PCR. The sample includes roughly 110,000 clones, approximately 85% of them seen just once. Germline CDR1 and CDR2: SGDLS and YYNGEE. V lost 5 bases to trimming and J lost 4 bases; unmatched junction nucleotides: 5. This CDR3 comprises 13 residues. Seattle patients were enrolled while actively infected and followed longitudinally. V gene TRBV9 combines with J gene TRBJ1-1, with 7 positions matching TRBD1. This receptor was identified in a woman in her sixties or seventies with COVID-19, enrolled during active disease. Sequenced input: peripheral blood. CDR3 in amino acids: CASRRDSGTEAFF. CDR3 DNA: TGTGCCAGCAGAAGGGACAGTGGCACTGAAGCTTTCTTT.